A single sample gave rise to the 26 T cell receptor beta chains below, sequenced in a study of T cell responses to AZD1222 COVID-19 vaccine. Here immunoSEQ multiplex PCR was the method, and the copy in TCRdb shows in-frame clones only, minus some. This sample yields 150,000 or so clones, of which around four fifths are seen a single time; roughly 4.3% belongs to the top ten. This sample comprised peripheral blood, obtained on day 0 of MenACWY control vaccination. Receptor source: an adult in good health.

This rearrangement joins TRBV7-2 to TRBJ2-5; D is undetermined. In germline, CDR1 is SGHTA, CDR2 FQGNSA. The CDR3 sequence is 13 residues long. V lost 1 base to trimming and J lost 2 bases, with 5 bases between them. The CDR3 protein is CASSLGRQETQYF. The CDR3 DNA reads TGTGCCAGCAGCTTAGGACGGCAAGAGACCCAGTACTTC.

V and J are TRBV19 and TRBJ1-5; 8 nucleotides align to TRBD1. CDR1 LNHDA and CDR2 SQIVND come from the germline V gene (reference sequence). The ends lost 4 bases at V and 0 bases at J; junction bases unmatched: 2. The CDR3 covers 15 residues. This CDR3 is CASSRGQGSNQPQHF. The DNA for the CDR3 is TGTGCCAGTAGTAGAGGACAGGGTAGCAATCAGCCCCAGCATTTT. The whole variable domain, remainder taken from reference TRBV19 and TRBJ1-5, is DGGITQSPKYLFRKEGQNVTLSCEQNLNHDAMYWYRQDPGQGLRLIYYSQIVNDFQKGDIAEGYSVSREKKESFPLTVTSAQKNPTAFYLCASSRGQGSNQPQHFGDGTRLSIL.

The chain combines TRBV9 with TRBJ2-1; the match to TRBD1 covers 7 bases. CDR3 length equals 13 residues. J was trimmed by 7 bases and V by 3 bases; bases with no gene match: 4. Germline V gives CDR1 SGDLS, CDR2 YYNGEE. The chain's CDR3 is CASSDRGLNEQFF. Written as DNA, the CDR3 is TGTGCCAGCAGCGACAGGGGTTTGAATGAGCAGTTCTTC.

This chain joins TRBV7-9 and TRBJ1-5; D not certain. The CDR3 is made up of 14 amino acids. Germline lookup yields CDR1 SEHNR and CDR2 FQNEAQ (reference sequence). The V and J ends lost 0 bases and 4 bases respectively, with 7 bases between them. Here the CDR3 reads CASSLATSNQPQHF. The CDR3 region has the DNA TGTGCCAGCAGCTTAGCGACGAGTAATCAGCCCCAGCATTTT.

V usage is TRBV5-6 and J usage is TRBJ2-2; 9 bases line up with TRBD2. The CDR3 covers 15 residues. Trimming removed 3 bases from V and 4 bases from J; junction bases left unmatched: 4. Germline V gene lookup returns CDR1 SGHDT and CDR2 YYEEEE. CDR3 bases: TGTGCCAGCAGCTCGGGACTAGCCACCACCGGGGAGCTGTTTTTT. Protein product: CASSSGLATTGELFF. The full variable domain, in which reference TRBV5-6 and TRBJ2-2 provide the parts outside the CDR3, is DAGVTQSPTHLIKTRGQQVTLRCSPKSGHDTVSWYQQALGQGPQFIFQYYEEEERQRGNFPDRFSGHQFPNYSSELNVNALLLGDSALYLCASSSGLATTGELFFGEGSRLTVL.

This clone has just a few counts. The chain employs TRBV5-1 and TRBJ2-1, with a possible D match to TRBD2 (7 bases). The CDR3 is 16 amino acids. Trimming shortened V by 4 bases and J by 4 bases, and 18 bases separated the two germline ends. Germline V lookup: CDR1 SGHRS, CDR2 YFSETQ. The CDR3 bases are TGCGCCAGCAGCGCCTTTTACGGGGGGCTTTACAATGAGCAGTTCTTC. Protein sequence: CASSAFYGGLYNEQFF.

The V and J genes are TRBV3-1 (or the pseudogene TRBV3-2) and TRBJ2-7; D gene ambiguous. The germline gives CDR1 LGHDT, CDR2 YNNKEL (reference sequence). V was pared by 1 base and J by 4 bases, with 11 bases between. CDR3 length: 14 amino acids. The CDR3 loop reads CASSQGLGAYEQYV. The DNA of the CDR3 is TGTGCCAGCAGCCAAGGGTTGGGCGCATACGAGCAGTACGTC.

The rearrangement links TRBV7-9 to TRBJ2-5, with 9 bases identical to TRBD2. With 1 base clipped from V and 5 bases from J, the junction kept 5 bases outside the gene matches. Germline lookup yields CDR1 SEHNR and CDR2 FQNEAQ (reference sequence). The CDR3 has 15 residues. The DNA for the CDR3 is TGTGCCAGCAGCTTAGGAGCGGGGGGCCGGGAGACCCAGTACTTC. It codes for CASSLGAGGRETQYF.

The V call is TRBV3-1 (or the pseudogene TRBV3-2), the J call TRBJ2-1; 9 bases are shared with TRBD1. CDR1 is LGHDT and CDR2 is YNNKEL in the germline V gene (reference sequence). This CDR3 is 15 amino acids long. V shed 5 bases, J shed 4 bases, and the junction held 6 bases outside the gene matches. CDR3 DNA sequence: TGTGCCAGCAGCTCTTGGGACAGGGAGTACAATGAGCAGTTCTTC. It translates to CASSSWDREYNEQFF.

The CDR3 loop reads CASSQVTSGTSSRRGGNTIYF. The CDR3 nucleotides read TGTGCCAGCAGCCAGGTTACTTCCGGGACATCAAGCCGACGGGGTGGAAACACCATATATTTT. This rearrangement joins TRBV3-1 (or the pseudogene TRBV3-2) to TRBJ1-3; tentative D call: TRBD1 (6 bases). CDR3 size: 21 residues. The V gene lost 3 bases and the J gene lost 3 bases, with 30 bases spanning the gap. Germline values: CDR1 LGHDT, CDR2 YNNKEL (reference sequence).

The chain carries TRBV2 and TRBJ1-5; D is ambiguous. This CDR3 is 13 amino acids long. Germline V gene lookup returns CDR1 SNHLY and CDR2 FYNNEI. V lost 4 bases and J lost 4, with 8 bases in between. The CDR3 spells CASSVGQNQPQHF. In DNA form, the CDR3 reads TGTGCCAGCAGTGTGGGTCAGAATCAGCCCCAGCATTTT.

In nucleotides, the CDR3 is TGTGCCAGCAGCCAGACAGGCACAGATACGCAGTATTTT. This encodes CASSQTGTDTQYF. This chain connects TRBV3-1 (or the pseudogene TRBV3-2) to TRBJ2-3, with D possibly matching TRBD1 (5 bases). Germline assignment: CDR1 LGHDT and CDR2 YNNKEL (reference sequence). The CDR3 consists of 13 residues. V was clipped by 3 bases and J by 1 base, with 5 bases between them.

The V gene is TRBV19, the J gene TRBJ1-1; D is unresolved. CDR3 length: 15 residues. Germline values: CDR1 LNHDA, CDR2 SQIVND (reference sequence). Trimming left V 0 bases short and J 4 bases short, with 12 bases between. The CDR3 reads CASSIDLRGPTEAFF. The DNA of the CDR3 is TGTGCCAGTAGTATAGACTTGCGTGGGCCCACTGAAGCTTTCTTT.

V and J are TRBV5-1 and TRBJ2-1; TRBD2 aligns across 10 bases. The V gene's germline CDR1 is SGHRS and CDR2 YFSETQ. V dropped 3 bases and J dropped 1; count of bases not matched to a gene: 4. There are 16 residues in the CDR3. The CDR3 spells CASSSLAGGSYNEQFF. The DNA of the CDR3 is TGCGCCAGCAGCTCCTTAGCGGGGGGATCCTACAATGAGCAGTTCTTC.

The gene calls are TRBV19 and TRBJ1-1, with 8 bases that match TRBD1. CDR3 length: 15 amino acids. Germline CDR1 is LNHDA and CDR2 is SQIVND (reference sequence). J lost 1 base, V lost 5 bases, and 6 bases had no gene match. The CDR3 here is CASSFAGGRNTEAFF. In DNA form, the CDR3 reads TGTGCCAGTAGTTTCGCAGGGGGCCGGAACACTGAAGCTTTCTTT.

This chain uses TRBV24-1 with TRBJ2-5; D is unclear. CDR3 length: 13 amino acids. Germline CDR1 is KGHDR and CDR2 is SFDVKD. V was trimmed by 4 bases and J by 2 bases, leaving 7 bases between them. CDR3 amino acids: CATSEGSQETQYF. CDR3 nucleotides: TGTGCCACCAGTGAGGGAAGTCAAGAGACCCAGTACTTC.

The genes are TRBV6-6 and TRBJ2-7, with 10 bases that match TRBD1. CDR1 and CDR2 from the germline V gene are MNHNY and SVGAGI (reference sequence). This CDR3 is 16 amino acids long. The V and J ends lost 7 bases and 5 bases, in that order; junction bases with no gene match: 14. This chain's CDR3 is CASTPRVRQGADEQYF. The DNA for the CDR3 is TGTGCCAGCACCCCTCGGGTCCGACAGGGGGCGGACGAGCAGTACTTC.

In DNA form, the CDR3 reads TGTGCCAGCAGCTTGGAGGGGGCCAGGGTTTACTTCGGGTACTTC. Translating it yields CASSLEGARVYFGYF. The chain combines TRBV5-5 with TRBJ2-7; 7 bases fit TRBD1. V was pared by 0 bases and J by 12 bases, with 15 bases of the junction left unmatched. Germline values: CDR1 SGHKS, CDR2 YYEKEE (reference sequence). The CDR3 is made up of 15 amino acids. The full variable domain, completed using reference TRBV5-5 and TRBJ2-7, is DAGVTQSPTHLIKTRGQQVTLRCSPISGHKSVSWYQQVLGQGPQFIFQYYEKEERGRGNFPDRFSARQFPNYSSELNVNALLLGDSALYLCASSLEGARVYFGYFGPGTRLTVT.

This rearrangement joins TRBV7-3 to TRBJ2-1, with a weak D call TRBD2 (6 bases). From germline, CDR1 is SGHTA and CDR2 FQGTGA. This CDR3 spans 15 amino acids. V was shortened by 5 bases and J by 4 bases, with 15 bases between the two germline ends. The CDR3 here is CASSPRAGLYNEQFF. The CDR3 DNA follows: TGTGCCAGCAGCCCCCGGGCGGGGCTTTACAATGAGCAGTTCTTC.

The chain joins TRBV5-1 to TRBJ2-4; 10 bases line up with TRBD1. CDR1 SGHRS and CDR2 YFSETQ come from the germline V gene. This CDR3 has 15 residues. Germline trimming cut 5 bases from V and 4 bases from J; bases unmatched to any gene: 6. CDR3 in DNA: TGCGCCAGCAGTCCCGAGGACAGGGGGAAAAACATTCAGTACTTC. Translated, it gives CASSPEDRGKNIQYF.

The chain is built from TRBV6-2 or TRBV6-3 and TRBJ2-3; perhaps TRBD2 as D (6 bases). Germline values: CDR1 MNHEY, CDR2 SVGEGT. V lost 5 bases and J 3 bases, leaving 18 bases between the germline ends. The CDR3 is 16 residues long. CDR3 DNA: TGTGCCAGCAGTAGCGGGCCCCGCAGGAGGACAGATACGCAGTATTTT. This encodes CASSSGPRRRTDTQYF.

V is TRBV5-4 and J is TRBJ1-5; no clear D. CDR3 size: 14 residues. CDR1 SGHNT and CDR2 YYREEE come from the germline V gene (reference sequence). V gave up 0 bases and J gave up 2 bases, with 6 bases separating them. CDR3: CASSLGGGNQPQHF. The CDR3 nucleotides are TGTGCCAGCAGCTTGGGTGGGGGCAATCAGCCCCAGCATTTT.

CDR3 nucleotide sequence: TGTGCCAGCAGCCCTAGGACAGGGCAGGATACGCAGTATTTT. Translating gives CASSPRTGQDTQYF. The genes are TRBV9 and TRBJ2-3; 8 positions agree with TRBD1. Germline trimming cut 4 bases from V and 6 bases from J; bases unmatched to any gene: 7. The germline V gene has CDR1 SGDLS and CDR2 YYNGEE. CDR3 length: 14 amino acids.

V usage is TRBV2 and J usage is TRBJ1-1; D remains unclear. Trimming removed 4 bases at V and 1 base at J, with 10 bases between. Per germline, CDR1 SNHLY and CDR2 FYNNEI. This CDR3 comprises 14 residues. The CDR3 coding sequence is TGTGCCAGCAGTGTCCTTGAGGGGAACACTGAAGCTTTCTTT. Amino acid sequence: CASSVLEGNTEAFF.

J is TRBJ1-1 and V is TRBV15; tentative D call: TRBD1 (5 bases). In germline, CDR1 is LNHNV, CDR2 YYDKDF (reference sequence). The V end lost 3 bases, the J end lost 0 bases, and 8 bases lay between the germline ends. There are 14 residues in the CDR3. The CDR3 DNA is TGTGCCACCAGCAGCAGACAGTTGAACACTGAAGCTTTCTTT. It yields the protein CATSSRQLNTEAFF. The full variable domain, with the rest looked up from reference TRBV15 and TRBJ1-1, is DAMVIQNPRYQVTQFGKPVTLSCSQTLNHNVMYWYQQKSSQAPKLLFHYYDKDFNNEADTPDNFQSRRPNTSFCFLDIRSPGLGDTAMYLCATSSRQLNTEAFFGQGTRLTVV.

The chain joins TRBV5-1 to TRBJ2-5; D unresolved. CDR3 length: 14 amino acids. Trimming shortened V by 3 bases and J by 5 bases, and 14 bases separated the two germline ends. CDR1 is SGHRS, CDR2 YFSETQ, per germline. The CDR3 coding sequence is TGCGCCAGCAGCTCGACGGCTGGTGGGGAGACCCAGTACTTC. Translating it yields CASSSTAGGETQYF.